One sample yielded the 22 T cell receptor beta chains listed below, sequenced in a study of blood T cell repertoires in COVID-19. Measured with immunoSEQ multiplex PCR; TCRdb has only the in-frame clones, and not every one. Among 450,000 to 600,000 clones listed, 87% were seen once. Sequencing was done on a sample of PBMCs or T cells enriched from blood (not recorded which). These receptors all come from a woman aged 18 to 35 who had recovered from COVID-19.

The chain joins TRBV30 to TRBJ2-7; 7 bases are shared with TRBD2. Germline CDR1 reads GTSNPN; CDR2 reads SVGIG (reference sequence). V trimming: 0 bases; J trimming: 6 bases; junction bases outside the gene matches: 11. The CDR3 is made up of 15 amino acids. The CDR3 DNA sequence: TGTGCCTGGAGTGTACCCCGTGGAGCGGGGATCGAGCAGTACTTC. Protein product: CAWSVPRGAGIEQYF. Filled out from reference TRBV30 and TRBJ2-7, the complete variable domain reads SQTIHQWPATLVQPVGSPLSLECTVEGTSNPNLYWYRQAAGRGLQLLFYSVGIGQISSEVPQNLSASRPQDRQFILSSKKLLLSDSGFYLCAWSVPRGAGIEQYFGPGTRLTVT.

This clone was detected only a few times. The V gene is TRBV2, the J gene TRBJ1-2; no reliable D call. Germline V CDR1 and CDR2: SNHLY, FYNNEI. This CDR3 region has 14 residues. Between the trimmed V and J ends, which lost 3 bases and 7 bases, there was a span of 15 bases. CDR3 amino acids: CASSDRSGYFGYTF. The CDR3 coding sequence is TGTGCCAGCAGTGATCGGTCGGGTTACTTTGGCTACACCTTC. The full variable domain, its missing parts supplied by reference TRBV2 and TRBJ1-2, is EPEVTQTPSHQVTQMGQEVILRCVPISNHLYFYWYRQILGQKVEFLVSFYNNEISEKSEIFDDQFSVERPDGSNFTLKIRSTKLEDSAMYFCASSDRSGYFGYTFGSGTRLTVV.

This chain uses TRBV5-1 with TRBJ1-1, with 8 positions matching TRBD1. The CDR3 has 14 amino acids. Germline-derived CDR1 and CDR2 are SGHRS and YFSETQ. V trimming: 5 bases; J trimming: 5 bases; junction bases outside the gene matches: 8. CDR3 nucleotides: TGCGCCAGCAGTTCAGGGGGCCCAAGAACTGAAGCTTTCTTT. This codes for CASSSGGPRTEAFF.

CDR3 DNA: TGTGCCAGTAGTACGAGGACTAGCGGGGGGTCCTACAATGAGCAGTTCTTC. Its translation is CASSTRTSGGSYNEQFF. This sequence joins TRBV19 and TRBJ2-1; 14 bases agree with TRBD2. The J segment lost 1 base and the V segment lost 4 bases, leaving 3 bases of the junction unmatched. Germline-derived CDR1 and CDR2 are LNHDA and SQIVND (reference sequence). This CDR3 has 17 amino acids.

The genes are TRBV7-9 and TRBJ1-1; no clear D gene. The CDR3 is 15 residues long. The germline V and J ends were trimmed by 0 bases and 1 base, with 9 bases remaining between them. The germline CDR1 and CDR2 sequences are SEHNR and FQNEAQ (reference sequence). CDR3 DNA sequence: TGTGCCAGCAGCTTAGCCGGGATGAAGAACACTGAAGCTTTCTTT. Encoded protein: CASSLAGMKNTEAFF. The full variable domain, completed using reference TRBV7-9 and TRBJ1-1, is DTGVSQNPRHKITKRGQNVTFRCDPISEHNRLYWYRQTLGQGPEFLTYFQNEAQLEKSRLLSDRFSAERPKGSFSTLEIQRTEQGDSAMYLCASSLAGMKNTEAFFGQGTRLTVV.

This rearrangement joins TRBV7-9 to TRBJ1-2, with no clear D. This CDR3 is built from 12 residues. Germline V lookup: CDR1 SEHNR, CDR2 FQNEAQ (reference sequence). The germline V and J ends were trimmed by 3 bases and 8 bases, with 10 bases remaining between them. DNA for the CDR3: TGTGCCAGCAGCTTTGGTCCGGGGGGCTACACCTTC. Amino acid sequence: CASSFGPGGYTF.

This sequence joins TRBV4-1 and TRBJ1-2; 7 bases fit TRBD1. The ends lost 4 bases at V and 5 bases at J; junction bases unmatched: 7. The CDR3 is 14 amino acids. In germline, CDR1 is MGHRA, CDR2 YSYEKL. The CDR3: CASSPLDRVYGYTF. The DNA for the CDR3 is TGCGCCAGCAGCCCCTTAGACAGGGTGTATGGCTACACCTTC.

This clone has a handful of counts. The chain recombines TRBV9 with TRBJ1-6, with 8 bases matching TRBD1. The CDR3 loop spans 14 amino acids. V was clipped by 3 bases and J by 10 bases; unmatched bases: 6. Germline V gene lookup returns CDR1 SGDLS and CDR2 YYNGEE. The CDR3: CASSGSTGGSPLHF. The CDR3 bases are TGTGCCAGCAGCGGATCCACAGGGGGATCACCCCTCCACTTT.

The J gene is TRBJ1-5, the V gene TRBV19; 8 bases map to TRBD1. The CDR3 covers 14 residues. CDR1 and CDR2 from the germline V gene are LNHDA and SQIVND (reference sequence). Trimming took 5 bases from V and 6 from J; bases not matched to a gene: 6. The CDR3, as DNA: TGTGCCAGTAGTGTGTCAGGGGGCGGTCAGCCCCAGCATTTT. Its translation: CASSVSGGGQPQHF. The whole variable domain, remainder taken from reference TRBV19 and TRBJ1-5, is DGGITQSPKYLFRKEGQNVTLSCEQNLNHDAMYWYRQDPGQGLRLIYYSQIVNDFQKGDIAEGYSVSREKKESFPLTVTSAQKNPTAFYLCASSVSGGGQPQHFGDGTRLSIL.

The chain links TRBV24-1 to TRBJ2-2, with 9 bases aligning to TRBD1. Germline assignment: CDR1 KGHDR and CDR2 SFDVKD. The CDR3 length is 17 residues. J gave up 6 bases and V 4 bases, and 11 bases lay outside the gene matches. CDR3 bases: TGTGCCACCAGTGACCAGACAGGGGGAAGGGTGGCCGGGGAGCTGTTTTTT. Translating gives CATSDQTGGRVAGELFF.

V and J are TRBV24-1 and TRBJ2-2; 10 bases map to TRBD1. This CDR3 has 18 amino acids. CDR1 KGHDR and CDR2 SFDVKD come from the germline V gene. The junction had 16 bases not matched to a gene; V was cut back by 6 bases and J by 7 bases. CDR3 sequence (DNA): TGTGCCACCAGTACATTGAGCCGGGACAGGGGCCTTTTCGGGGAGCTGTTTTTT. Translated: CATSTLSRDRGLFGELFF.

The V gene is TRBV5-8, the J gene TRBJ2-2; D not certain. The germline CDR1 and CDR2 sequences are SGHTS and YDEGEE. With 1 base removed from V and 7 bases from J, the gap between germline ends came to 5 bases. The CDR3 is 12 residues long. CDR3 DNA: TGTGCCAGCAGCTTGTTAATCGGGGAGCTGTTTTTT. This sequence encodes CASSLLIGELFF.

The rearrangement links TRBV4-1 to TRBJ2-1; 8 bases map to TRBD2. Germline CDR1 reads MGHRA; CDR2 reads YSYEKL. The CDR3 extends over 18 amino acids. Germline trimming cut 4 bases from V and 5 bases from J; bases unmatched to any gene: 16. This CDR3 is CASSRTPWSRGENNEQFF. In DNA form, the CDR3 reads TGCGCCAGCAGCCGAACCCCCTGGTCGCGGGGGGAAAACAATGAGCAGTTCTTC.

This clone occurred a few times. The chain recombines TRBV10-3 with TRBJ1-2, with D maybe TRBD1 (5 bases). The V and J ends lost 6 bases and 5 bases respectively, with 16 bases between them. CDR1 is ENHRY, CDR2 SYGVKD, per germline. The CDR3 contains 14 residues. The CDR3 DNA follows: TGTGCCATCAGCCAAAATCAGGGAGGGTATGGCTACACCTTC. Its translation: CAISQNQGGYGYTF.

J is TRBJ2-7 and V is TRBV2; tentative D call: TRBD2 (6 bases). CDR1 and CDR2 (germline): SNHLY, FYNNEI. Trimming shortened V by 7 bases and J by 4 bases, and 23 bases separated the two germline ends. The length of the CDR3 is 16 residues. CDR3 DNA sequence: TGTGCCAGCAAGTACGGGACTCACGGACCCACTTACGAGCAGTACTTC. This encodes CASKYGTHGPTYEQYF.

The chain couples TRBV5-5 to TRBJ2-5, with D perhaps TRBD1 (6 bases). This CDR3 has 14 amino acids. From germline, CDR1 is SGHKS and CDR2 YYEKEE (reference sequence). Trimming cost V 3 bases and J 1 base, with 10 bases left between them. The CDR3 region has the DNA TGTGCCAGCAGCTCCAGGGACATCCAAGAGACCCAGTACTTC. Translation gives CASSSRDIQETQYF.

The sample holds one count of this clone. This chain connects TRBV29-1 to TRBJ2-7, with D perhaps matching TRBD1 (5 bases). This CDR3 is built from 14 residues. Germline CDR1 reads SQVTM; CDR2 reads ANQGSEA. Between the trimmed V and J ends, which lost 2 bases and 3 bases, there was a span of 14 bases. The CDR3 reads CSVEWAGNLYEQYF. CDR3 sequence (DNA): TGCAGCGTTGAATGGGCAGGGAACCTCTACGAGCAGTACTTC.

The V gene is TRBV28, the J gene TRBJ1-2; the D gene is possibly TRBD1 (5 bases). Looked up from germline, CDR1 is MDHEN and CDR2 is SYDVKM. V was trimmed by 5 bases and J by 8 bases, leaving 12 bases between them. CDR3 length: 12 amino acids. CDR3 residues: CASSGGLRGYTF. The DNA for the CDR3 is TGTGCCAGCAGTGGGGGGTTGCGGGGCTACACCTTC.

The chain carries TRBV19 and TRBJ2-1; a possible D gene is TRBD2 (5 bases). This CDR3 is built from 14 residues. The V gene lost 6 bases and the J gene lost 0 bases, with 9 bases spanning the gap. Germline values: CDR1 LNHDA, CDR2 SQIVND (reference sequence). The CDR3 loop reads CASRDGSSYNEQFF. CDR3 DNA sequence: TGTGCCAGTAGGGATGGGAGCTCCTACAATGAGCAGTTCTTC.

The V and J genes are TRBV2 and TRBJ1-1; D remains unclear. Looked up from germline, CDR1 is SNHLY and CDR2 is FYNNEI. V gave up 4 bases and J gave up 3 bases, with 3 bases separating them. This CDR3 comprises 11 residues. The DNA for the CDR3 is TGTGCCAGCAGTGTAGACACTGAAGCTTTCTTT. Translating it yields CASSVDTEAFF.

V is TRBV27 and J is TRBJ1-4; D gene ambiguous. Germline V gene data show CDR1 as MNHEY and CDR2 as SMNVEV (reference sequence). CDR3 length equals 12 residues. The ends were cut back, 6 bases at V and 10 bases at J, with 12 bases in the middle. The DNA of the CDR3 is TGTGCCAGCAGGTTCCCTCGGGGAAAACTGTTTTTT. Its protein is CASRFPRGKLFF.

The CDR3: CASSADRGNTEAFF. The CDR3 DNA reads as TGTGCCAGCAGTGCTGACAGGGGAAACACTGAAGCTTTCTTT. The gene calls are TRBV11-2 and TRBJ1-1; 8 nucleotides align to TRBD1. The germline V gene has CDR1 SGHAT and CDR2 FQNNGV. V shed 6 bases and J 2 bases; nucleotides not matched to a gene: 5. The CDR3 is made up of 14 amino acids.